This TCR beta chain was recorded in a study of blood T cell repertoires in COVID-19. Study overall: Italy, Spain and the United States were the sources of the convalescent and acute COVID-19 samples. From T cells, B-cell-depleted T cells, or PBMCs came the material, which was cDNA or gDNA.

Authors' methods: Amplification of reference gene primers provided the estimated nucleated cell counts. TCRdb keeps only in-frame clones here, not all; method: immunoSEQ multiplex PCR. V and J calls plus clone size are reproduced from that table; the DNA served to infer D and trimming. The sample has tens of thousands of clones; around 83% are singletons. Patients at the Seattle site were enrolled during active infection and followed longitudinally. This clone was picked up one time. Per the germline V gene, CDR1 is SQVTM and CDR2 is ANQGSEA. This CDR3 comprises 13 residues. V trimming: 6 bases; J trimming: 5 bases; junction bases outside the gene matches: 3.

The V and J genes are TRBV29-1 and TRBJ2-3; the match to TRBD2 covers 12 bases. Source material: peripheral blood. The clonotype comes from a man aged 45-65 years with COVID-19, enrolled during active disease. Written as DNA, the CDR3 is TGCAGCGTACTAGCGGGAGGAGGAGATACGCAGTATTTT. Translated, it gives CSVLAGGGDTQYF.